The rows below give T cell receptor beta chains drawn from one sample of a study of blood T cell repertoires in COVID-19. Libraries were prepared by immunoSEQ multiplex PCR; TCRdb keeps only in-frame clonotypes and omits some of them. The sample has about 160,000 clones, under 95% seen once. Sequencing was carried out using peripheral blood. Source of these receptors: a man in his late teens or twenties with acute or convalescent COVID-19. CDR3s include the opening cysteine and the closing phenylalanine or tryptophan. The D gene is left open where the match is weak. Size tells how often a clone was seen (once, few, many) or the class of an expanded clone, and some rows leave it out.

v_call	d_call	j_call	clone_size	cdr3_nt	cdr3_aa
TRBV29-1	.	TRBJ1-2	.	TGCAGCGTTGAAGAGGCCTATGGCTACACCTTC	CSVEEAYGYTF
TRBV7-9	TRBD1	TRBJ2-1	once	TGTGCCAGCAGCCCGTTCGGGACAGGGGGTTACAATGAGCAGTTCTTC	CASSPFGTGGYNEQFF
TRBV10-3	.	TRBJ1-1	.	TGTGCCATCAGTGACAGGGGAACTGAAGCTTTCTTT	CAISDRGTEAFF
TRBV7-2	.	TRBJ1-5	.	TGTGCCAGCAGGCCTCGGGGAGGGTCCAATAATGAGCCCCAGCATTTT	CASRPRGGSNNEPQHF
TRBV19	TRBD1	TRBJ1-5	.	TGTGCCAGTATAGAGGGGGCATGGAGCAATCAGCCCCAGCATTTT	CASIEGAWSNQPQHF
TRBV9	TRBD1	TRBJ1-6	.	TGTGCCAGCAGCTCCAGACAGGGGGAGAGAAATTCACCCCTCCACTTT	CASSSRQGERNSPLHF
TRBV4-2	TRBD2	TRBJ2-2	.	TGTGCCAGCAGCCAAGTCGACGGGAGGGCCGCCGGGGAGCTGTTTTTT	CASSQVDGRAAGELFF
TRBV6-5	TRBD1	TRBJ1-5	.	TGTGCCAGCAGTAAGGGACAGGGGCAGGAGCCCCAGCATTTT	CASSKGQGQEPQHF
TRBV24-1	TRBD2	TRBJ2-1	.	TGTGCCACCAGTGATCCAGAACCGACTAGCGGTGGGGGGGATGAGCAGTTCTTC	CATSDPEPTSGGGDEQFF
TRBV9	TRBD1	TRBJ2-2	.	TGTGCCAGCAGCGAGCCCGGGGACAGCCCGAAACCGAACACCGGGGAGCTGTTTTTT	CASSEPGDSPKPNTGELFF